These T cell receptor beta chains were read from a single sample in a study of blood T cell repertoires in COVID-19. Data came from immunoSEQ multiplex PCR; TCRdb stores just in-frame clones and leaves some out. In the table there are 40,000 to 55,000 clones, around 86% of which are singletons. The specimen sequenced was peripheral blood. The receptor source for this set is a human donor in a cohort sampled during active COVID-19. The CDR3 runs from the conserved cysteine through the conserved F or W. The D gene is left open where the match is weak. The size of a clone is reported for some rows only, either as once, few or many, or as a class for expanded clones.

>TRBD1|TRBV13|NA|TRBJ2-2
CASSPRLTGPRGELFF
TGTGCCAGCAGCCCCCGATTGACAGGGCCCAGGGGGGAGCTGTTTTTT
>NA|TRBV20-1|NA|TRBJ1-1
CSATGFSEAFF
TGCAGTGCTACAGGTTTTTCTGAAGCTTTCTTT
>NA|TRBV5-1|NA|TRBJ2-2
CASSNGLKNTGELFF
TGCGCCAGCAGCAACGGACTAAAGAACACCGGGGAGCTGTTTTTT
>NA|TRBV7-7|NA|TRBJ2-2
CASSLNIGNTGELFF
TGTGCCAGCAGCTTAAATATCGGGAACACCGGGGAGCTGTTTTTT
>TRBD2|TRBV5-1|once|TRBJ2-3
CASSLVGGRAGDTQYF
TGCGCCAGCAGCTTGGTAGGCGGGAGGGCCGGAGATACGCAGTATTTT
>TRBD2|TRBV7-2|NA|TRBJ2-1
CASSSGTIQYNEQFF
TGTGCCAGCAGCTCTGGGACTATTCAATACAATGAGCAGTTCTTC
>TRBD2|TRBV10-3|NA|TRBJ2-2
CAISYGTSGTGELFF
TGTGCCATCAGCTACGGGACTAGCGGCACCGGGGAGCTGTTTTTT
>NA|TRBV7-2|NA|TRBJ1-2
CASSRGQPYGYTF
TGTGCCAGCAGCCGCGGACAGCCCTATGGCTACACCTTC
>TRBD1|TRBV9|NA|TRBJ1-2
CASSVGGQGILYGYTF
TGTGCCAGCAGCGTAGGCGGACAGGGGATACTCTATGGCTACACCTTC
>NA|TRBV5-1|NA|TRBJ2-7
CASSSQDGSQQYF
TGCGCCAGCAGCTCCCAGGACGGGAGCCAGCAGTACTTC
>NA|TRBV7-2|NA|TRBJ2-1
CASSSTSSYNEQFF
TGTGCCAGCAGCTCAACGAGCTCCTACAATGAGCAGTTCTTC
>NA|TRBV9|NA|TRBJ1-2
CASSTDRNYGYTF
TGTGCCAGCAGCACGGACAGAAACTATGGCTACACCTTC
>TRBD1|TRBV4-1|NA|TRBJ2-5
CASSQEDRQRETQYF
TGCGCCAGCAGCCAAGAGGACAGGCAGCGAGAGACCCAGTACTTC